One and the same sample provided the 26 T cell receptor beta chains below, sequenced in a study of T cell responses to AZD1222 COVID-19 vaccine. Libraries were prepared by immunoSEQ multiplex PCR; TCRdb keeps only in-frame clonotypes and omits some of them. Found here are around 170,000 clones, around 90% of them singletons; the top ten hold approximately 4.8%. Source: peripheral blood, taken on day 0 of AZD1222 vaccination. The receptors were sampled from an adult in good health.

The chain recombines TRBV7-2 with TRBJ2-7; D not certain. V was cut by 4 bases and J by 7 bases, with 14 bases left in between. Germline loops: CDR1 SGHTA, CDR2 FQGNSA. The CDR3 is made up of 13 amino acids. Here the CDR3 DNA reads TGTGCCAGCAGCTCGACGACCGGTCGGGAGCAGTACTTC. Translated: CASSSTTGREQYF.

The chain combines TRBV5-1 with TRBJ1-5; possibly TRBD1 for D (5 bases). CDR3 length: 14 amino acids. The germline gives CDR1 SGHRS, CDR2 YFSETQ. Trimming left V 0 bases short and J 4 bases short, with 8 bases between. The CDR3 DNA follows: TGCGCCAGCAGCTTGGGGTCAGGGAATCAGCCCCAGCATTTT. Its protein is CASSLGSGNQPQHF.

The CDR3 here is CASSSLGQVSSYEQYF. In DNA form, the CDR3 reads TGCGCCAGCAGCTCCTTAGGGCAGGTCAGCTCCTACGAGCAGTACTTC. The chain is built from TRBV5-1 and TRBJ2-7; D remains ambiguous. The CDR3 covers 16 residues. From germline, CDR1 is SGHRS and CDR2 YFSETQ. V was pared by 3 bases and J by 0 bases, with 16 bases between.

The J gene is TRBJ1-2, the V gene TRBV4-3; tentatively, D is TRBD1 (5 bases). The CDR3 is 15 residues long. Trimming stripped 0 bases from V and 4 bases from J, with 12 bases between. CDR1 is LGHNA, CDR2 YSLEER, per germline. The CDR3 reads CASSQDRTTSYGYTF. The CDR3 coding sequence is TGCGCCAGCAGCCAAGACAGGACAACCTCCTATGGCTACACCTTC.

This sequence joins TRBV7-2 and TRBJ2-1; possible D gene TRBD1, 6 bases. The CDR3 runs 15 residues. CDR1 is SGHTA and CDR2 is FQGNSA in the germline V gene. V was clipped by 5 bases and J by 9 bases, with 20 bases between them. CDR3 in amino acids: CASSPGQGITVEQFF. Written as DNA, the CDR3 is TGTGCCAGCAGCCCGGGCCAGGGGATAACGGTTGAGCAGTTCTTC.

The chain carries TRBV20-1 and TRBJ1-5, with D possibly matching TRBD1 (6 bases). CDR3 length equals 13 residues. CDR1 is DFQATT and CDR2 is SNEGSKA in the germline V gene (reference sequence). V was shortened by 3 bases and J by 6 bases, with 12 bases between the two germline ends. In DNA, the CDR3 is TGCAGTGCTAGTAACAGGGATATTCAGCCCCAGCATTTT. Its translation: CSASNRDIQPQHF.

The rearrangement joins TRBV28 to TRBJ1-5; unclear D gene. This CDR3 is 15 amino acids long. The V end lost 7 bases, the J end lost 1 base, and 14 bases lay between the germline ends. Germline V gene lookup returns CDR1 MDHEN and CDR2 SYDVKM. The CDR3 DNA follows: TGTGCCAGCAACCTTCCAGTTGCCAGCAATCAGCCCCAGCATTTT. Its translation is CASNLPVASNQPQHF.

The genes are TRBV5-1 and TRBJ2-2, with D tentatively TRBD2 (6 bases). Germline V lookup: CDR1 SGHRS, CDR2 YFSETQ. The length of the CDR3 is 14 residues. The V and J ends lost 6 bases and 5 bases respectively, with 14 bases between them. The CDR3 is CASTVLSGTGELFF. CDR3 coding DNA: TGCGCCAGCACTGTCTTGAGCGGGACCGGGGAGCTGTTTTTT.

This chain uses TRBV28 with TRBJ1-5; D is ambiguous. The CDR3 contains 15 residues. Trimming pared 7 bases from V and 5 bases from J, leaving 18 bases between. Germline V gene lookup returns CDR1 MDHEN and CDR2 SYDVKM. The CDR3 sequence: CASNMGGRVDQPQHF. CDR3 sequence (DNA): TGTGCCAGCAACATGGGTGGTAGGGTTGATCAGCCCCAGCATTTT.

The J gene is TRBJ1-6, the V gene TRBV28, with 7 bases aligning to TRBD1. Germline CDR1 is MDHEN and CDR2 is SYDVKM. This CDR3 contains 13 residues. With V trimmed by 5 bases and J by 9 bases, 4 bases remained unmatched. CDR3 nucleotide sequence: TGTGCCAGCAGTGCCCAGGGGGTTTCACCCCTCCACTTT. The encoded protein is CASSAQGVSPLHF. Combining the CDR3 with reference TRBV28 and TRBJ1-6 gives the whole variable domain DVKVTQSSRYLVKRTGEKVFLECVQDMDHENMFWYRQDPGLGLRLIYFSYDVKMKEKGDIPEGYSVSREKKERFSLILESASTNQTSMYLCASSAQGVSPLHFGNGTRLTVT.

This clone was counted once. J is TRBJ1-1 and V is TRBV5-1, with 7 bases identical to TRBD1. The CDR3 consists of 14 residues. Germline lookup yields CDR1 SGHRS and CDR2 YFSETQ. The trim removed 4 bases at V and 4 bases at J, leaving 7 bases unmatched. The CDR3 coding sequence is TGCGCCAGCAGCCTGAGACAGGGTGTCACTGAAGCTTTCTTT. As protein: CASSLRQGVTEAFF.

The V gene is TRBV5-6, the J gene TRBJ1-1; TRBD1 agrees at 8 bases. The ends lost 1 base at V and 3 bases at J; junction bases unmatched: 2. The CDR3 is made up of 14 amino acids. Germline CDR1 reads SGHDT; CDR2 reads YYEEEE. CDR3 sequence reads: CASSLTGGDTEAFF. CDR3 bases: TGTGCCAGCAGCTTGACAGGGGGTGACACTGAAGCTTTCTTT.

This clone has a single count. The chain is built from TRBV28 and TRBJ1-3; D gene ambiguous. Trimming removed 3 bases at V and 0 bases at J, with 9 bases between. CDR1 MDHEN and CDR2 SYDVKM come from the germline V gene. CDR3 length: 15 amino acids. The CDR3, as DNA: TGTGCCAGCAGTTTGATGGGGAGCTCTGGAAACACCATATATTTT. Its translation: CASSLMGSSGNTIYF. The entire variable domain, with the rest obtained from reference TRBV28 and TRBJ1-3, is as follows: DVKVTQSSRYLVKRTGEKVFLECVQDMDHENMFWYRQDPGLGLRLIYFSYDVKMKEKGDIPEGYSVSREKKERFSLILESASTNQTSMYLCASSLMGSSGNTIYFGEGSWLTVV.

This sequence joins TRBV3-1 (or the pseudogene TRBV3-2) and TRBJ1-2, with 9 nucleotides matching TRBD1. The V gene's germline CDR1 is LGHDT and CDR2 YNNKEL (reference sequence). V was pared by 4 bases and J by 7 bases, with 13 bases of the junction left unmatched. This CDR3 is 16 amino acids long. The CDR3: CASSPASLTGGVGYTF. The CDR3 region has the DNA TGTGCCAGCAGCCCCGCAAGCTTAACAGGGGGCGTTGGCTACACCTTC.

The count of this clone is one. This rearrangement joins TRBV7-9 to TRBJ1-2; weak D call: TRBD1 (5 bases). CDR3 length equals 13 residues. Trimming stripped 3 bases from V and 6 bases from J, with 11 bases between. Germline values: CDR1 SEHNR, CDR2 FQNEAQ (reference sequence). The CDR3 region is CASSFGAEDGYTF. CDR3 DNA: TGTGCCAGCAGCTTTGGGGCCGAAGATGGCTACACCTTC.

V and J are TRBV6-6 and TRBJ2-7, with a tentative D call TRBD1 (6 bases). There are 13 residues in the CDR3. Trimming cost V 4 bases and J 5 bases, with 12 bases left between them. Germline V gene data show CDR1 as MNHNY and CDR2 as SVGAGI (reference sequence). CDR3 protein: CASSSRQVNEQYF. In DNA, the CDR3 is TGTGCCAGCAGTTCAAGACAGGTGAACGAGCAGTACTTC.

The chain combines TRBV7-3 with TRBJ1-3; D uncertain. Germline V CDR1 and CDR2: SGHTA, FQGTGA. V was trimmed by 5 bases and J by 0 bases, leaving 5 bases between them. This CDR3 is 13 amino acids long. The CDR3, as DNA: TGTGCCAGCAGCGCCAGCTCTGGAAACACCATATATTTT. Amino acid sequence: CASSASSGNTIYF.

This sequence joins TRBV11-3 and TRBJ2-1; TRBD2 agrees at 8 bases. V lost 0 bases to trimming and J lost 8 bases; unmatched junction nucleotides: 9. The CDR3 totals 16 residues. Per germline, CDR1 SGHNT and CDR2 YENEEA. CDR3 DNA sequence: TGTGCCAGCAGCTTAGATGGGGCGGTAGCGGGACATGAGCAGTTCTTC. Translation gives CASSLDGAVAGHEQFF.

CDR3 in amino acids: CASSYVVRGRGELFF. CDR3 bases: TGTGCCAGCAGTTATGTCGTCAGGGGGCGCGGGGAGCTGTTTTTT. The rearrangement uses TRBV27 and TRBJ2-2; TRBD1 agrees at 8 bases. Germline CDR1 MNHEY, CDR2 SMNVEV (reference sequence). With V trimmed by 4 bases and J by 7 bases, 8 bases remained unmatched. This CDR3 is built from 15 residues.

The chain joins TRBV5-5 to TRBJ1-5, with a weak D call TRBD1 (6 bases). The CDR3 has 16 residues. With 5 bases removed from V and 3 bases from J, the gap between germline ends came to 18 bases. The germline V gene encodes CDR1 SGHKS and CDR2 YYEKEE (reference sequence). The CDR3 nucleotides are TGTGCCAGCAGTCGAACAGGGAGAGGGTCCAATCAGCCCCAGCATTTT. Protein sequence: CASSRTGRGSNQPQHF.

The CDR3 loop is CATSTPGLGLGELFF. The CDR3 nucleotides are TGTGCCACCAGCACTCCGGGACTAGGCCTCGGGGAGCTGTTTTTT. The rearrangement uses TRBV15 and TRBJ2-2; TRBD2 aligns across 8 bases. V was clipped by 4 bases and J by 7 bases; unmatched bases: 8. Germline CDR1 LNHNV, CDR2 YYDKDF (reference sequence). This CDR3 has 15 amino acids.

The chain carries TRBV7-2 and TRBJ2-5; no clear D gene. The CDR3 totals 15 residues. Germline CDR1 and CDR2: SGHTA and FQGNSA. Trimming took off 5 bases at V and 8 bases at J, with 21 bases between the two ends. CDR3 in amino acids: CASSPLGGSPITQYF. The CDR3 DNA is TGTGCCAGCAGCCCACTCGGTGGCAGCCCGATCACCCAGTACTTC.

The chain employs TRBV27 and TRBJ1-6; weak D call: TRBD1 (5 bases). This CDR3 region has 16 residues. Looked up from germline, CDR1 is MNHEY and CDR2 is SMNVEV (reference sequence). Trimming took 6 bases from V and 7 from J, leaving 19 bases between them. The CDR3 loop reads CASSGRDGFPNSPLHF. The CDR3, as DNA: TGTGCCAGCAGCGGCCGGGACGGGTTCCCCAATTCACCCCTCCACTTT.

J is TRBJ2-7 and V is TRBV28; possible D gene TRBD2, 6 bases. Germline values: CDR1 MDHEN, CDR2 SYDVKM. The ends were cut back, 4 bases at V and 6 bases at J, with 19 bases in the middle. The CDR3 spans 15 residues. In DNA, the CDR3 is TGTGCCAGCAGTTCTCCCGGGCGGGACGGGCGCGAGCAGTACTTC. This encodes CASSSPGRDGREQYF.

This chain connects TRBV11-2 to TRBJ2-4; 11 bases are shared with TRBD2. CDR1 and CDR2 (germline): SGHAT, FQNNGV. The V segment lost 4 bases and the J segment 2 bases; nucleotides outside the gene matches: 7. CDR3 size: 17 residues. The CDR3 sequence: CASSSLTSGTPKNIQYF. CDR3 bases: TGTGCCAGCAGCTCCCTGACTAGCGGGACACCCAAAAACATTCAGTACTTC.

The chain couples TRBV11-2 to TRBJ2-3; TRBD2 matches at 12 bases. V lost 5 bases to trimming and J lost 6 bases; unmatched junction nucleotides: 6. From germline, CDR1 is SGHAT and CDR2 FQNNGV. The CDR3 loop spans 15 amino acids. The DNA of the CDR3 is TGTGCCAGCAGCAAGAGACTAGCGGGAGACGATACGCAGTATTTT. This gives the protein CASSKRLAGDDTQYF.